This TCR beta chain was observed in a study of breast tumors, draining lymph nodes, adjacent tissues. This clonotype was counted ten times or more. Its specificity is unknown. Germline V gene lookup returns CDR1 MGHRA and CDR2 YSYEKL. The CDR3 has 15 residues. Trimming removed 1 base from V and 3 bases from J; junction bases left unmatched: 4. Axillary draining lymph nodes of breast cancer patients supplied the node samples. MiXCR, applied by TCRdb to the multiplex PCR reads, yields one record per CDR3 protein. The repertoire has some 120,000 distinct CDR3 sequences, 21% of them found once; the top ten carry about 2.2%. The study's findings and limits: Data fit most tumor T cells coming from lymph node, expanding in tumor. Tumor and nontumor repertoires were significantly more similar in luminal-like than in basal-like breast cancer. That most tumor T cells come from lymph nodes remained unproven. Tumor TCR diversity was below lymph nodes but above nontumor tissue.

The chain joins TRBV4-1 to TRBJ2-7; TRBD1 aligns across 9 bases. This sequence originates from a female donor with breast cancer. Some clones in this sample may be carry-over from other donors' samples. Sequencing was performed on axillary lymph node tissue. CDR3 nucleotides: TGCGCCAGCAGCCAAGGGACAGGGGCTTACTACGAGCAGTACTTC. Amino acids: CASSQGTGAYYEQYF.